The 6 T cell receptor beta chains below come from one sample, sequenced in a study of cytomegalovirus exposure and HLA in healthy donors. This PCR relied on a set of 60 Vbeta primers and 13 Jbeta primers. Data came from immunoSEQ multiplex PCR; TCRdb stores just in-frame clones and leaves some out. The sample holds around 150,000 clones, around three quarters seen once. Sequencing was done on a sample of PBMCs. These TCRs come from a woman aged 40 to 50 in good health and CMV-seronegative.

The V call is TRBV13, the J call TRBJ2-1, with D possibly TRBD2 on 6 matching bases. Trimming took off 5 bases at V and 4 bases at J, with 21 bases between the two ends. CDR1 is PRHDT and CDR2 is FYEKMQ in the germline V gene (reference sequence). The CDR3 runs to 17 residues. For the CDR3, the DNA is TGTGCCAGCAGCCCTATCCCAGCGGGCCGACCTTACAATGAGCAGTTCTTC. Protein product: CASSPIPAGRPYNEQFF.

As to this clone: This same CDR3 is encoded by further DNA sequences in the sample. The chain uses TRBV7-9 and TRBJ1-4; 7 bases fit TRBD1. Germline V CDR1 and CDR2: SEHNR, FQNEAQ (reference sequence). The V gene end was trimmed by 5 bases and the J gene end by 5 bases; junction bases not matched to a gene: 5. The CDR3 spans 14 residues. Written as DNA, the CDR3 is TGTGCCAGCAGCCCCCCAGGGGGGAATGAAAAACTGTTTTTT. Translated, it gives CASSPPGGNEKLFF.

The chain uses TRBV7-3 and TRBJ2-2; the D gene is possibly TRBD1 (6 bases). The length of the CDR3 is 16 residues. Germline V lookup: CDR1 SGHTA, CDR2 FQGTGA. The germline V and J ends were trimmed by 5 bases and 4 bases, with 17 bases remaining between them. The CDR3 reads CASSAMEQGLTGELFF. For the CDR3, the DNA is TGTGCCAGCAGCGCCATGGAACAGGGTCTCACCGGGGAGCTGTTTTTT. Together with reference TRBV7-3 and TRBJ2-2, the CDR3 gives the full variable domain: GAGVSQTPSNKVTEKGKYVELRCDPISGHTALYWYRQSLGQGPEFLIYFQGTGAADDSGLPNDRFFAVRPEGSVSTLKIQRTERGDSAVYLCASSAMEQGLTGELFFGEGSRLTVL.

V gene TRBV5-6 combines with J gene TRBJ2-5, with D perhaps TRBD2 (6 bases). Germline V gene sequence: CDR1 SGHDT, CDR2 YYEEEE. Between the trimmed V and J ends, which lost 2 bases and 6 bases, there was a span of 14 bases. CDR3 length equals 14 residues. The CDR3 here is CASSFGGTLKTQYF. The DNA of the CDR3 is TGTGCCAGCAGCTTCGGAGGGACGCTTAAGACCCAGTACTTC.

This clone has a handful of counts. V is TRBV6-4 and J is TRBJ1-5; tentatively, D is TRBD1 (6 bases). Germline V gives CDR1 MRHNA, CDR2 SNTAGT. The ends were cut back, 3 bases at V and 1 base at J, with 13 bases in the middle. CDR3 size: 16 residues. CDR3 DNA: TGTGCCAGCAGTGATGCCCCAGGGGTAAGCAATCAGCCCCAGCATTTT. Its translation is CASSDAPGVSNQPQHF.

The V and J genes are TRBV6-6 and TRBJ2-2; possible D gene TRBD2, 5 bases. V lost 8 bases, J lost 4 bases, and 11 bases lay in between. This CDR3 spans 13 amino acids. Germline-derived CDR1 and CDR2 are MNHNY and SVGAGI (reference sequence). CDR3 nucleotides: TGTGCCAGCCTACTTGAGGGCACCGGGGAGCTGTTTTTT. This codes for CASLLEGTGELFF.